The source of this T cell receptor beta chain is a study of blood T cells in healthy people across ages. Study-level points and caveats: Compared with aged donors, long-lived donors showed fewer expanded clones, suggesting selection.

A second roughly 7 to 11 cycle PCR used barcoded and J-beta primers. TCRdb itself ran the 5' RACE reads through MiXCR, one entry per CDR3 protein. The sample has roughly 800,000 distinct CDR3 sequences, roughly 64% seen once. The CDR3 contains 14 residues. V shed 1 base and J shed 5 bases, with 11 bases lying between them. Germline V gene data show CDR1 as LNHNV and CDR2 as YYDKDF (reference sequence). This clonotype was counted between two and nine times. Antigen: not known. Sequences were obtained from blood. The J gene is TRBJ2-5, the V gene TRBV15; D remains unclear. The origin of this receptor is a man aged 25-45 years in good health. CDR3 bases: TGTGCCACCAGCAGAGTGACCTTGGCGGAGACCCAGTACTTC. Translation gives CATSRVTLAETQYF.